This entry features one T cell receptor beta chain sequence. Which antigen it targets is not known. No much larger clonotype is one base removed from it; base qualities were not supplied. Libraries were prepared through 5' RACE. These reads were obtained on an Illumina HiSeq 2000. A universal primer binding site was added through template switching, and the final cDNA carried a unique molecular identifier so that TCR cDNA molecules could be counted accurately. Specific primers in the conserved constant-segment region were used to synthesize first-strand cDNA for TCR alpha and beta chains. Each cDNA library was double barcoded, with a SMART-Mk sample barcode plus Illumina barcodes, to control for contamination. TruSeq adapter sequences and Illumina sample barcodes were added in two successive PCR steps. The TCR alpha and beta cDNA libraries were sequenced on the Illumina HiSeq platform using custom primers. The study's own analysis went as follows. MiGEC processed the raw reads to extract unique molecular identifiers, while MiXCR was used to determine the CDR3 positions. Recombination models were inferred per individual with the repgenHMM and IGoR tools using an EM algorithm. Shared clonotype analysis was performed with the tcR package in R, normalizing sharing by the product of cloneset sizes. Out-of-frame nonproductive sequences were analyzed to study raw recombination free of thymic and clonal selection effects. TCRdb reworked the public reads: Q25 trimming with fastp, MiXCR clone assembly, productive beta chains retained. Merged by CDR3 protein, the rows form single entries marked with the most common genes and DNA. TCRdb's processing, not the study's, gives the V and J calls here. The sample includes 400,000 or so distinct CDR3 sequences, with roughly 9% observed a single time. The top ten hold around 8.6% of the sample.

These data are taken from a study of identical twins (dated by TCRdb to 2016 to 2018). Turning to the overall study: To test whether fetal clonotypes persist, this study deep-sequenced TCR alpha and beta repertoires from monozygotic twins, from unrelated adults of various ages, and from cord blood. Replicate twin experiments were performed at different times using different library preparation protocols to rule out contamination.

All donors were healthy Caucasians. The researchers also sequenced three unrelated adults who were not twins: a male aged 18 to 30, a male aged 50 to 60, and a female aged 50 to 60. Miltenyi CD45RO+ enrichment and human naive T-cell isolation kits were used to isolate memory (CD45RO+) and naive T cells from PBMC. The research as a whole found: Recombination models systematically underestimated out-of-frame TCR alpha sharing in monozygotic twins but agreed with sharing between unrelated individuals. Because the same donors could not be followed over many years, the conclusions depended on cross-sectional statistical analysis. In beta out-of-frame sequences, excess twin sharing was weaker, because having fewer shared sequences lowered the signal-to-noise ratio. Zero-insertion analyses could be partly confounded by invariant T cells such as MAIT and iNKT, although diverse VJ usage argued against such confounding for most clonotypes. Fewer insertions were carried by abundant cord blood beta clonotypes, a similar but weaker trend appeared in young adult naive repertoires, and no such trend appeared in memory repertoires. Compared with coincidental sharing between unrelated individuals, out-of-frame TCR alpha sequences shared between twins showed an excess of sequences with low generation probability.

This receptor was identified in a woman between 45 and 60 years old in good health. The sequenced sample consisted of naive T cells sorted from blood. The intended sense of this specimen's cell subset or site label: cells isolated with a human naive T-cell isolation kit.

This receptor has the CDR3 CSVAPGLSKNIQYF. DNA sequence: TGCAGCGTGGCCCCGGGGCTATCCAAAAACATTCAGTACTTC. The chain was built from TRBV29-1 and TRBJ2-4; the D call could be TRBD1 or TRBD2, with each sharing 5 bases. Including cysteine and phenylalanine, the CDR3 has 14 amino acids. The read is trimmed to its CDR3 DNA, 42 bases read in frame from base 1. Per the germline V gene, SQVTM is the CDR1 and ANQGSEA is the CDR2. Trimming removed 6 bases from V and 2 bases from J, leaving 14 bases between the germline ends.